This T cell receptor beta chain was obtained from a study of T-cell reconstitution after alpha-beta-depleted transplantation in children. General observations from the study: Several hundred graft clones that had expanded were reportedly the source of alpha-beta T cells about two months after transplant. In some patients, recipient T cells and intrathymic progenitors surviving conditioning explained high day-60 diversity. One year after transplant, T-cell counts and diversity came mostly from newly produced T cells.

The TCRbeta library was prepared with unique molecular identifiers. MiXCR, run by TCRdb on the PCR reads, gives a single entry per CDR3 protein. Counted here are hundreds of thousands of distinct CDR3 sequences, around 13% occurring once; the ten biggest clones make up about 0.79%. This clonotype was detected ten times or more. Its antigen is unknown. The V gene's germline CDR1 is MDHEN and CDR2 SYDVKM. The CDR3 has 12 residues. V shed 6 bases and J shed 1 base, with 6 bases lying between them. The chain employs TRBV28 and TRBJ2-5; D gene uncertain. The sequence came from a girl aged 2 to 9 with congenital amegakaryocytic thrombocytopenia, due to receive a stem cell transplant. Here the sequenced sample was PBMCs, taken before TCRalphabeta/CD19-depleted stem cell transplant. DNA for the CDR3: TGTGCCAGCAGACGGACCCAAGAGACCCAGTACTTC. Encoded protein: CASRRTQETQYF.